The clone carrying this T cell receptor (beta chain) was detected only a few times. Its target is unknown. MiXCR was run by TCRdb on the reads, yielding one entry per CDR3 protein. The sample includes under 600,000 distinct CDR3 sequences, approximately 15% of them seen just once. The sample comes from a study of T cell repertoires in cytomegalovirus infection. At the level of the study: Signatures in public TCR beta sequences pointed to both CMV infection and matching HLA type. Notes on the study in general: Dominating the ex vivo response were HLA-C-restricted CMV-specific TCR beta clonotypes.

This CDR3 spans 15 amino acids. J lost 6 bases, V lost 5 bases, and 10 bases had no gene match. Germline CDR1 reads SEHNR; CDR2 reads FQNEAQ (reference sequence). Sequenced sample: CD8+ T cells from PBMCs. The V and J genes are TRBV7-9 and TRBJ1-5, with 7 bases fitting TRBD1. This receptor was identified in a human donor in good health (CMV status not recorded). Some clones in this sample may be carry-over from other donors' samples. CDR3 sequence (DNA): TGTGCCAGCAGCGCTCCGGGGGGACAGCCTCAGCCCCAGCATTTT. Translation gives CASSAPGGQPQPQHF.